This passage covers 18 T cell receptor beta chains from one sample sequenced in a study of CD8 T cells in Susac syndrome. Random hexamers primed reverse transcription of roughly 0.5 to 1 ug RNA. TCRdb re-derived calls from the immunoSEQ multiplex PCR reads in MiXCR, one entry per CDR3 protein. The data show around 77,000 distinct CDR3 sequences, with under 96% seen just once and over 0.09% held by the top ten. The source material was CD4+ T cells from PBMCs. These TCRs come from a human donor with multiple sclerosis.

The chain joins TRBV2 to TRBJ2-5; 7 bases agree with TRBD2. The CDR3 covers 18 residues. The V segment lost 5 bases and the J segment 3 bases; nucleotides outside the gene matches: 18. Germline V gives CDR1 SNHLY, CDR2 FYNNEI. CDR3 sequence: CASSWVGLDAFIKETQYF. The CDR3 DNA is TGTGCCAGCAGTTGGGTTGGACTAGACGCCTTTATTAAAGAGACCCAGTACTTC.

The chain links TRBV20-1 to TRBJ2-1; tentatively, D is TRBD2 (5 bases). This CDR3 has 10 residues. The germline V gene encodes CDR1 DFQATT and CDR2 SNEGSKA (reference sequence). Trimming pared 5 bases from V and 7 bases from J, leaving 6 bases between. For the CDR3, the DNA is TGCAGTGCTTTAGCGAATGAGCAGTTCTTC. It specifies CSALANEQFF.

The rearrangement links TRBV7-9 to TRBJ2-2; the match to TRBD1 covers 7 bases. Per the germline V gene, CDR1 is SEHNR and CDR2 is FQNEAQ (reference sequence). V trimming: 5 bases; J trimming: 5 bases; junction bases outside the gene matches: 5. This CDR3 contains 14 residues. In nucleotides, the CDR3 is TGTGCCAGCAGCCCGGGACAGCAAACCGGGGAGCTGTTTTTT. This translates into CASSPGQQTGELFF.

The chain has TRBV12-3 or TRBV12-4 and TRBJ2-3, with D tentatively TRBD1 (5 bases). The CDR3 length is 12 residues. Trimming removed 5 bases from V and 5 bases from J, with 8 bases in between. The CDR3 here is CASSTGRDTQYF. In DNA form, the CDR3 reads TGTGCCAGCAGTACAGGTCGAGATACGCAGTATTTT.

The chain carries TRBV2 and TRBJ1-5, with D unresolved. Trimming stripped 3 bases from V and 6 bases from J, with 12 bases between. The CDR3 spans 14 residues. Germline V gives CDR1 SNHLY, CDR2 FYNNEI. CDR3 residues: CASSDRSARQPQHF. DNA for the CDR3: TGTGCCAGCAGTGATAGGTCCGCCCGTCAGCCCCAGCATTTT.

This chain links TRBV20-1 with TRBJ2-1; D might be TRBD1 (5 bases). Germline CDR1 reads DFQATT; CDR2 reads SNEGSKA (reference sequence). The length of the CDR3 is 15 residues. The ends were cut back, 0 bases at V and 0 bases at J, with 9 bases in the middle. The CDR3, as DNA: TGCAGTGCTAGAGATACAGGTGTCTCCTACAATGAGCAGTTCTTC. Translation: CSARDTGVSYNEQFF.

In the case of this clonotype: One junction end disagrees with the germline gene, perhaps due to a read error. This sequence joins TRBV29-1 and TRBJ1-1, with D unresolved. The length of the CDR3 is 13 residues. From germline, CDR1 is SQVTM and CDR2 ANQGSEA. CDR3 region: CSVETGVRTEALF. Here the CDR3 DNA reads TGCAGCGTTGAGACGGGCGTGAGAACTGAAGCTCTCTTT.

A single count supports this clonotype. The chain employs TRBV15 and TRBJ1-2; D ambiguous. Germline lookup yields CDR1 LNHNV and CDR2 YYDKDF (reference sequence). CDR3 size: 13 residues. Trimming shortened V by 0 bases and J by 5 bases, and 7 bases separated the two germline ends. The CDR3 here is CATSREGWYGYTF. The DNA for the CDR3 is TGTGCCACCAGCAGAGAAGGGTGGTATGGCTACACCTTC.

This CDR3 reads CAISEQAGANQETQYF. CDR3 nucleotides: TGTGCCATCAGTGAGCAAGCGGGGGCTAACCAAGAGACCCAGTACTTC. The chain combines TRBV10-3 with TRBJ2-5, with 8 bases matching TRBD2. The V gene end was trimmed by 2 bases and the J gene end by 0 bases; junction bases not matched to a gene: 5. The CDR3 extends over 16 amino acids. Germline CDR1 reads ENHRY; CDR2 reads SYGVKD.

The chain couples TRBV10-3 to TRBJ2-7; either TRBD1 or TRBD2 may fit D (5 bases each). Deletions cut 7 bases from V and 2 bases from J, with 18 bases between. This CDR3 region has 15 residues. The germline V gene has CDR1 ENHRY and CDR2 SYGVKD. The CDR3 DNA is TGTGCCATCAACGAGGGTAAGGGACGGGCCTACGAGCAGTACTTC. It is translated as CAINEGKGRAYEQYF.

The CDR3 is CAGRLAGGTYNEQFF. CDR3 nucleotides: TGTGCCGGGCGACTAGCGGGGGGTACCTACAATGAGCAGTTCTTC. This chain joins TRBV7-2 and TRBJ2-1; 13 bases match TRBD2. The germline gives CDR1 SGHTA, CDR2 FQGNSA. After removal of 11 bases from V and 2 bases from J, the junction contained 6 bases not matched to a gene. The CDR3 is made up of 15 amino acids. The full variable domain, its missing parts supplied by reference TRBV7-2 and TRBJ2-1, is GAGVSQSPSNKVTEKGKDVELRCDPISGHTALYWYRQSLGQGLEFLIYFQGNSAPDKSGLPSDRFSAERTGGSVSTLTIQRTQQEDSAVYLCAGRLAGGTYNEQFFGPGTRLTVL.

This chain connects TRBV28 to TRBJ2-6; tentative D call: TRBD2 (5 bases). Deletions cut 7 bases from V and 2 bases from J, with 9 bases between. CDR1 and CDR2 (germline): MDHEN, SYDVKM. CDR3 length: 14 amino acids. CDR3 DNA: TGTGCCAGCACGTCCGGGACTGGGGCCAACGTCCTGACTTTC. This codes for CASTSGTGANVLTF.

The chain couples TRBV20-1 to TRBJ2-7, with 10 nucleotides matching TRBD2. CDR1 DFQATT and CDR2 SNEGSKA come from the germline V gene (reference sequence). V dropped 3 bases and J dropped 3; count of bases not matched to a gene: 14. The CDR3 sequence is 17 residues long. CDR3 amino acids: CSASRALAGEINYEQYF. CDR3 nucleotide sequence: TGCAGTGCTAGTAGGGCCCTAGCGGGGGAGATAAACTACGAGCAGTACTTC.

The chain employs TRBV18 and TRBJ2-4, with 8 bases identical to TRBD1. Germline V CDR1 and CDR2: KGHSH, LQKENI. Losses at the gene ends were 3 bases for V and 7 bases for J; bases not matched to a gene: 2. The CDR3 spans 13 residues. CDR3 sequence reads: CASSPGQANIQYF. The CDR3 nucleotides are TGTGCCAGCTCACCGGGACAGGCCAACATTCAGTACTTC.

The gene calls are TRBV5-1 and TRBJ1-3; no definite D call. CDR3 size: 14 residues. Germline CDR1 and CDR2: SGHRS and YFSETQ. Trimming shortened V by 5 bases and J by 0 bases, and 9 bases separated the two germline ends. CDR3 protein: CASRPTYSGNTIYF. The CDR3 coding sequence is TGCGCCAGCAGGCCCACGTACTCTGGAAACACCATATATTTT.

The V gene is TRBV19, the J gene TRBJ2-5; 14 positions agree with TRBD2. The CDR3 length is 19 residues. With V trimmed by 4 bases and J by 4 bases, 14 bases remained unmatched. Germline loops: CDR1 LNHDA, CDR2 SQIVND (reference sequence). Written as DNA, the CDR3 is TGTGCCAGTAGTAAAACCGGGACTAGCGGGGGCCCTTCCAGAGAGACCCAGTACTTC. This codes for CASSKTGTSGGPSRETQYF.

The J gene is TRBJ2-3, the V gene TRBV29-1, with 7 bases aligning to TRBD1. From germline, CDR1 is SQVTM and CDR2 ANQGSEA. The junction had 5 bases not matched to a gene; V was cut back by 7 bases and J by 4 bases. This CDR3 has 12 residues. This CDR3 is CSARTGADTQYF. The DNA for the CDR3 is TGCAGCGCTCGGACAGGAGCAGATACGCAGTATTTT.

The chain employs TRBV29-1 and TRBJ2-3; perhaps TRBD1 as D (5 bases). The CDR3 totals 13 residues. Trimming took off 4 bases at V and 1 base at J, with 9 bases between the two ends. Germline lookup yields CDR1 SQVTM and CDR2 ANQGSEA. The CDR3 DNA follows: TGCAGCGTTGCGAAAGGGGGCACAGATACGCAGTATTTT. Protein sequence: CSVAKGGTDTQYF.